This T cell receptor beta chain was recovered during a study of Ad26.COV2.S vaccination and SARS-CoV-2 variants. Study-level information: A participant enrolled in the COV1001 Ad26.COV2.S trial arm provided the sample. The study gave Ad26.COV2.S intramuscularly, once or twice 56 days apart.

In the case of this clone: Its antigen is unidentified.

Treatment of the sample: around 19 received Ad26.COV2.S at low or high dose, single or two shots; 5 received placebo; per-sample allocation not given. Specimen acquisition occurred on day 63 following the initial vaccine or placebo injection. CDR3 size: 13 residues. After removal of 6 bases from V and 9 bases from J, the junction contained 4 bases not matched to a gene. The V gene's germline CDR1 is MNHEY and CDR2 SVGEGT. The method was immunoSEQ multiplex PCR; TCRdb's version includes in-frame clones alone and lacks a portion of them. The repertoire holds fewer than 800,000 clones, with more than 80% as singletons. Whole-study results and caveats: Total T cell responses, in the TCR breadth and depth analyses, may have been underestimated. The breadth of spike-specific CD8+ and CD4+ T cell responses after vaccination was reportedly substantial.

The chain uses TRBV6-2 or TRBV6-3 and TRBJ2-4; TRBD1 matches at 11 bases. Sequenced material: peripheral blood, taken in a trial of Ad26.COV2.S vaccine versus placebo. The receptor comes from a person aged 18 to 59 who received the Ad26.COV2.S COVID-19 vaccine or a placebo. The CDR3 DNA reads TGTGCCAGCAGCGGGGACAGGGGGATCATTCAGTACTTC. As protein: CASSGDRGIIQYF.